Below, one T cell receptor (beta chain) is given with its context. Its antigen has not been determined. Per-base quality was not reported, and no clone a single base away is much larger than it. The data originate from a study of control samples from healthy donors and cancer patients (dated by TCRdb to the early 2020s). From the cysteine up to the phenylalanine, the CDR3 has a length of 11 residues. The read is trimmed to its CDR3 DNA, 33 bases read in frame from base 1. From a lookup of the germline V gene, CDR1 and CDR2 are SGHDN and FVKESK. Deletion took 2 bases off V and 5 bases off J, with a span of 3 bases between the germline ends. The library relied on the immunoSEQ multiplex PCR assay. The immuneACCESS repertoire file appears here via TCRdb, limited to in-frame rearrangements. These files lack a portion of the clones; in checked studies, under half of the deficit traces to unresolved V genes, and the cause of the others is not known. The sample table lists fewer than 20,000 clones, about 90% of them with a count of one. The ten largest account for approximately 10% of the sample.

Sequencing was carried out using PBMCs. This receptor chain uses TRBV14 and TRBJ1-1, with the identity of the D gene unclear. The sequence was obtained from a woman aged 65 to 85 with colorectal cancer. The CDR3 has the sequence CASSQLTEAFF. The nucleotide sequence reads TGTGCCAGCAGCCAACTAACTGAAGCTTTCTTT.